This T cell receptor beta chain was observed in a study of blood T cells in healthy people across ages. From germline, CDR1 is DFQATT and CDR2 SNEGSKA (reference sequence). CDR3 length equals 14 residues. V lost 2 bases, J lost 2 bases, and 11 bases lay in between. This clonotype showed up just a few times. For the second PCR, which ran for roughly 7 to 11 cycles, a sample-barcoded 5' primer and a J-beta primer mix were used. TCRdb reanalysed the 5' RACE reads using MiXCR and keeps one entry per CDR3 protein. Altogether some 1.5 million distinct CDR3 sequences are present, less than 45% being singletons, with the ten largest covering under 5%.

J is TRBJ2-3 and V is TRBV20-1; D ambiguous. The receptor was isolated from a woman between 18 and 30 years old in good health. Sequenced material: blood. CDR3 bases: TGCAGTGCTAGACCCCCGGGCTCCACAGATACGCAGTATTTT. Amino acids: CSARPPGSTDTQYF.